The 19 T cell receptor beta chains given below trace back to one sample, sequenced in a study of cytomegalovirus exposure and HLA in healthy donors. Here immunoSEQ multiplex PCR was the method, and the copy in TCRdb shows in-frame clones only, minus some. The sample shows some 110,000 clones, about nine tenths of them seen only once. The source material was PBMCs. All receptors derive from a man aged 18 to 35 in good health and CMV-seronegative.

CDR3 protein: CARAGKTEAFF. The CDR3 DNA sequence: TGTGCCAGAGCAGGGAAGACTGAAGCTTTCTTT. The V gene is TRBV6-5, the J gene TRBJ1-1; tentatively, D is TRBD1 (5 bases). CDR3 length: 11 amino acids. CDR1 is MNHEY, CDR2 SVGAGI, per germline. The V and J ends lost 9 bases and 5 bases respectively, with 10 bases between them.

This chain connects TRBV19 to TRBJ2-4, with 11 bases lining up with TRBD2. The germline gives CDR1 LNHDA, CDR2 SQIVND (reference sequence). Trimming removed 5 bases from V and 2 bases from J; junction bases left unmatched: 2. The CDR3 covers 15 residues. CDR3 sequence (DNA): TGTGCCAGTAGTCGACTAGCGGGAACCAAAAACATTCAGTACTTC. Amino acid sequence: CASSRLAGTKNIQYF.

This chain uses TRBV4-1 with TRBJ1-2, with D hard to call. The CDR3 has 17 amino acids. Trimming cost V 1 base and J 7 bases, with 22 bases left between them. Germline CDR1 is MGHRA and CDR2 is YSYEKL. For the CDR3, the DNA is TGCGCCAGCAGCCAAGCCTCCCGAGCGGGGTTTGAGTCTGGCTACACCTTC. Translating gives CASSQASRAGFESGYTF.

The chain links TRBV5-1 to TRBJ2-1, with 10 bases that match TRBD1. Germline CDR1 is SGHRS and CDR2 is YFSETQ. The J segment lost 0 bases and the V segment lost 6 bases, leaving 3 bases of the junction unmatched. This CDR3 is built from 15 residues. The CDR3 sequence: CASNRDRGSYNEQFF. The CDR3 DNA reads TGCGCCAGCAACCGGGACAGGGGCTCCTACAATGAGCAGTTCTTC.

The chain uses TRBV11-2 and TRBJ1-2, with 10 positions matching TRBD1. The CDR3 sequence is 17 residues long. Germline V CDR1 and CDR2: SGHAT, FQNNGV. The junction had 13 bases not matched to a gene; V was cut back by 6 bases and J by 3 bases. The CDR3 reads CASSPDRGRLIDYGYTF. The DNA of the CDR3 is TGTGCCAGCAGTCCTGACAGGGGGCGCTTGATAGACTATGGCTACACCTTC.

The CDR3 DNA follows: TGTGCCAGCAGTTACTTTCAACCAGGGTACTACGAGCAGTACTTC. It is translated as CASSYFQPGYYEQYF. The V gene is TRBV6-5, the J gene TRBJ2-7; TRBD1 is a possible D gene (5 bases). The CDR3 sequence is 15 residues long. V lost 1 base to trimming and J lost 3 bases, with 13 bases between them. Germline assignment: CDR1 MNHEY and CDR2 SVGAGI.

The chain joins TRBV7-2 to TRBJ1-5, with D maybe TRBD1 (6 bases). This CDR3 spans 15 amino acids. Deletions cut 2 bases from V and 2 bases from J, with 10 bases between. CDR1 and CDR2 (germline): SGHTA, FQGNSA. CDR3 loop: CASSLQQGRNQPQHF. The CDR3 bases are TGTGCCAGCAGCTTACAGCAGGGGCGCAATCAGCCCCAGCATTTT.

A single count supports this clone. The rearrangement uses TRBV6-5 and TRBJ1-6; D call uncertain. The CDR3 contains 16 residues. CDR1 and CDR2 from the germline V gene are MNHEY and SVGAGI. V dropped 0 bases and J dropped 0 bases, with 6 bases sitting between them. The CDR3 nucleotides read TGTGCCAGCAGTTACTCGGAGACCTCCTATAATTCACCCCTCCACTTT. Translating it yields CASSYSETSYNSPLHF.

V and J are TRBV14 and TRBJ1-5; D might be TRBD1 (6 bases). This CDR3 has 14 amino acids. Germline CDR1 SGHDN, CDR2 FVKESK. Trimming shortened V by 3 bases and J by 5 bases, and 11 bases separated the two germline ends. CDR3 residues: CASSQTGTYQPQHF. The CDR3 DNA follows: TGTGCCAGCAGCCAGACAGGCACCTATCAGCCCCAGCATTTT.

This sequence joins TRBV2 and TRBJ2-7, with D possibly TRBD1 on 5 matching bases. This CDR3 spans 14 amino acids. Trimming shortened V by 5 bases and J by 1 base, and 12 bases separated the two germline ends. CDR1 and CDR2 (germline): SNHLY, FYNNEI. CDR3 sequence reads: CASSLDSRSYEQYF. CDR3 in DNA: TGTGCCAGCAGTCTTGACAGTAGGTCCTACGAGCAGTACTTC.

Here the CDR3 DNA reads TGTGCCAGCAGTGAAGGGGGTCAGCACACCGGGGAGCTGTTTTTT. Translated: CASSEGGQHTGELFF. V and J are TRBV6-4 and TRBJ2-2; a weak D match, TRBD1 (6 bases). The germline V gene encodes CDR1 MRHNA and CDR2 SNTAGT. Trimming took off 3 bases at V and 3 bases at J, with 11 bases between the two ends. CDR3 size: 15 residues.

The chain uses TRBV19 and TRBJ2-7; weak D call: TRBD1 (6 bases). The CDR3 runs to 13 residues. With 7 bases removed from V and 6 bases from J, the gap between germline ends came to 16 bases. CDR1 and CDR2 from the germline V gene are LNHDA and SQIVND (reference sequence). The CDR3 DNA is TGTGCCAGTATAAAGACAGGTACATCCGAGCAGTACTTC. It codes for CASIKTGTSEQYF.

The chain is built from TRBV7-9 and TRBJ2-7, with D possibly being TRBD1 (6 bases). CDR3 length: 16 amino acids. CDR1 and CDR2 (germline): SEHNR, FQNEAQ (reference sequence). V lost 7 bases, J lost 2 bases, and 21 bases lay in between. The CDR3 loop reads CASTSPTYRDTYEQYF. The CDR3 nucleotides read TGTGCCAGCACCTCGCCTACGTACCGGGACACCTACGAGCAGTACTTC.

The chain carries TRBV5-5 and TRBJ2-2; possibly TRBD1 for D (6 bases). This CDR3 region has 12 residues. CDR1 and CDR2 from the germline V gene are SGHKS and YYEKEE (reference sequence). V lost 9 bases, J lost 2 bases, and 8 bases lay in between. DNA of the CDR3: TGTGCCACAGGGGCCAACACCGGGGAGCTGTTTTTT. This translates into CATGANTGELFF.

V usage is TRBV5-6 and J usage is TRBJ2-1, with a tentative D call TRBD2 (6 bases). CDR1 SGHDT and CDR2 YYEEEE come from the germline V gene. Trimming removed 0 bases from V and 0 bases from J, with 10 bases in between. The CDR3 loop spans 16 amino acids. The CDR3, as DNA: TGTGCCAGCAGCTTGGTTGGGGGGAGCTCCTACAATGAGCAGTTCTTC. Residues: CASSLVGGSSYNEQFF. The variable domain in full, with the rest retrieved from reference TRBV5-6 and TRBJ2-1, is DAGVTQSPTHLIKTRGQQVTLRCSPKSGHDTVSWYQQALGQGPQFIFQYYEEEERQRGNFPDRFSGHQFPNYSSELNVNALLLGDSALYLCASSLVGGSSYNEQFFGPGTRLTVL.

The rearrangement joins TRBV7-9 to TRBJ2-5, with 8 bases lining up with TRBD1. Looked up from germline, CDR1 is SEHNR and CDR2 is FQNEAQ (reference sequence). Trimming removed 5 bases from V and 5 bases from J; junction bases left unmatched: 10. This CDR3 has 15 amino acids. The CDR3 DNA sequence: TGTGCCAGCAGCGATTCGCAGGGGGCTTTGGAGACCCAGTACTTC. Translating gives CASSDSQGALETQYF.

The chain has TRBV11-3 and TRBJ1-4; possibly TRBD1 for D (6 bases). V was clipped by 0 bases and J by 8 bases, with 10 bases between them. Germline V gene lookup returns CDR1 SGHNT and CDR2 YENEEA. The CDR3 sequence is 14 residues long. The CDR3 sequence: CASSLETGLEKLFF. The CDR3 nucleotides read TGTGCCAGCAGCTTAGAGACAGGACTGGAAAAACTGTTTTTT.

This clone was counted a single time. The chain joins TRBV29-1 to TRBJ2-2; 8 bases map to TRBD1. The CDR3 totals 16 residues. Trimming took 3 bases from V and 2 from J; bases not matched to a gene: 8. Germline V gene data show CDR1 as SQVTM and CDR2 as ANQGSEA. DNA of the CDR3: TGCAGCGTTGACCACCCCGACAGGGGTAACACCGGGGAGCTGTTTTTT. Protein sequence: CSVDHPDRGNTGELFF.

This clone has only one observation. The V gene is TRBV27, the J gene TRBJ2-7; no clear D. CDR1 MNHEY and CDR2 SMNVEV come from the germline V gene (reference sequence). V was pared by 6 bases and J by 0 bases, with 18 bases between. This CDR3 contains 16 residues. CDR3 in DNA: TGTGCCAGCAGACCCTCCCCACTGTTGAGCTCCTACGAGCAGTACTTC. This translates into CASRPSPLLSSYEQYF.